What follows describes a single T cell receptor beta chain. This clonotype occurred a few times. Which antigen it targets is not known. Per-base quality was not reported, and no clone a single base away is much larger than it. The source of the sample is a study of T cells in Graves' hyperthyroidism and ophthalmopathy (dated by TCRdb to between 2018 and 2021). Turning to the overall study: Peripheral blood was collected at initial diagnosis, before any treatment. TCR V-J signatures able to tell the groups apart were searched for in a discovery cohort of 90 to 100 patients, of whom under 45 had Graves' ophthalmopathy and about 60 had stable Graves' hyperthyroidism. Whether ophthalmopathy could be predicted prospectively was tested in an independent validation cohort made up of approximately 19 hyperthyroidism patients plus 17 patients who later progressed to ophthalmopathy. For training and testing, the 100 or so patients in the discovery cohort were randomly divided in a 7:3 ratio. The study also compared thyroid tissue and blood T-cell repertoires from a handful of Graves' hyperthyroidism patients. After blood sampling, hyperthyroidism patients were treated with methimazole at a starting dose of 30 mg daily, and ophthalmopathy patients were treated with high-dose intravenous methylprednisolone. The paper reports TCR Vbeta CDR3 sequencing of fewer than 150 peripheral blood samples: 40 to 45 ophthalmopathy, around 80 hyperthyroidism and around 17 progressor patients.

Trimming removed 5 bases from V and 6 bases from J; the gene matches leave 6 bases unexplained. The germline V gene encodes CDR1 SGHVS and CDR2 FQNEAQ. The CDR3 goes from the cysteine to the phenylalanine over 16 residues. The DNA shown is the 48-base CDR3, in frame from base 1. Ophthalmopathy patients had moderately to severely active disease, with a Clinical Activity Score of 3 or more, a NOSPECS grade of 4 or more, and a disease duration of less than 3 months. Exclusion was applied to patients with uncontrolled infections, other autoimmune diseases, pregnancy or lactation. Clinical symptoms, serum thyroxine and TRAb, thyroid ultrasound, and orbital computed tomography formed the basis for the diagnoses. PBMCs were separated from under 12 ml of fresh peripheral blood using Ficoll-Paque density gradient centrifugation. Trizol reagent was used to extract total RNA, and RNA quality was then checked on an Agilent 2100 Bioanalyzer.

TCR beta CDR3 regions were amplified from RNA transcripts. A first-round RT-PCR of the TCR CDR3 used the HTBI primer set with the Qiagen OneStep RT-PCR kit. Libraries were constructed in a second round of multiplex PCR, after which size selection and purification were performed. Sequencing of the libraries was done on an Illumina HiSeq2000 using paired-end 100 bp reads. As for the original processing: Raw data were processed with SOAPnuke, discarding reads with adapters, uncalled bases, mean Phred below 15, or no exact constant-primer or identifier match. High-quality paired reads were merged using COPE v1.2.5, and each unique nucleotide sequence was defined as a clonotype. MiTCR v1.1 was used to align the clonotypes against IMGT TRBV, TRBD and TRBJ reference segments. The analysis was restricted to V-J combinations with a frequency above 0.0001, which together covered 99% to 99.2% of the repertoires. A TCS score was defined as the ratio between F50 (clonal expansion) and ExV (chaos), using BLOSUM62-based TCRdist between CDR3 peptides within each V-J. Welch's t-statistics and random forest reduced 500 to 650 V-J features to roughly 13, which were used in a naive Bayes classifier (R e1071). The raw public reads went through TCRdb reprocessing: fastp at Q25, MiXCR clone calling, in-frame beta chains kept. One record per CDR3 amino acid sequence lists the most common genes and DNA. These V and J calls derive from TCRdb rather than the authors' analysis. For this sample the table gives around 360,000 distinct CDR3 sequences, of which around 15% were detected only once. About 20% of the sample goes to the ten largest clones.

What the work shows at the level of the full study, not this receptor alone: A model built on a 13 V-J signature distinguished ophthalmopathy from stable hyperthyroidism, reaching over 85% sensitivity and under 84% specificity in cross-validation and 80%/75% in testing. Sample size was not statistically predetermined, and investigators were not blinded to group allocation. In validation, the model predicted progression to ophthalmopathy a median of around 6.5 months before onset, with over 60% sensitivity and more than 72% specificity. Blood samples also contained most of the expanded thyroid clonotypes (frequency above 0.001), which suggests that blood repertoires may reflect thyroid immune responses.

The chain uses TRBV7-8 and TRBJ2-1; 14 middle bases align to TRBD2. The sequenced material came from blood. The sequence was collected from a woman in her sixties with Graves' ophthalmopathy. In nucleotide form, the sequence is TGTGCCAGCAGCCACCCGGGACTAGCGGGAGTCAATGAGCAGTTCTTC. It encodes CASSHPGLAGVNEQFF.